These 31 T cell receptor beta chains came from one sample sequenced in a study of cytomegalovirus exposure and HLA in healthy donors. Primers for the PCR totalled 60 Vbeta and 13 Jbeta. Profiled with immunoSEQ multiplex PCR; TCRdb holds only in-frame clones, not every one. Among over 100,000 clones, approximately 61% were seen once, and the ten largest hold less than 3%. Sequenced material: PBMCs. Receptors originate from a woman between 40 and 55 years old in good health and CMV-seronegative.

The J gene is TRBJ1-1, the V gene TRBV9; TRBD1 aligns across 9 bases. CDR3 length equals 14 residues. Germline V gene data show CDR1 as SGDLS and CDR2 as YYNGEE. The J segment lost 3 bases and the V segment lost 4 bases, leaving 4 bases of the junction unmatched. The CDR3 coding sequence is TGTGCCAGCAGCTCTCGGGACAGGGACACTGAAGCTTTCTTT. Protein sequence: CASSSRDRDTEAFF. Based on the CDR3 plus reference TRBV9 and TRBJ1-1, the full variable domain is DSGVTQTPKHLITATGQRVTLRCSPRSGDLSVYWYQQSLDQGLQFLIQYYNGEERAKGNILERFSAQQFPDLHSELNLSSLELGDSALYFCASSSRDRDTEAFFGQGTRLTVV.

The gene calls are TRBV7-2 and TRBJ1-1, with D maybe TRBD1 (5 bases). From germline, CDR1 is SGHTA and CDR2 FQGNSA. The CDR3 consists of 12 residues. V lost 5 bases to trimming and J lost 6 bases, with 10 bases between them. The CDR3 here is CASSPRESEAFF. For the CDR3, the DNA is TGTGCCAGCAGCCCCAGGGAATCTGAAGCTTTCTTT.

This clone has a handful of counts. The chain has TRBV7-6 and TRBJ2-7; 8 positions agree with TRBD1. Per the germline V gene, CDR1 is SGHVS and CDR2 is FNYEAQ. CDR3 length equals 14 residues. V lost 5 bases, J lost 5 bases, and 8 bases stayed unmatched. CDR3 residues: CASSPRTGRNEQYF. The CDR3 DNA reads as TGTGCCAGCAGCCCCCGGACAGGGCGAAACGAGCAGTACTTC. Filled out from reference TRBV7-6 and TRBJ2-7, the complete variable domain reads GAGVSQSPRYKVTKRGQDVALRCDPISGHVSLYWYRQALGQGPEFLTYFNYEAQQDKSGLPNDRFSAERPEGSISTLTIQRTEQRDSAMYRCASSPRTGRNEQYFGPGTRLTVT.

As DNA, the CDR3 is TGTGCCACCAGTTGGGGGGTAGGTCAGCCCCAGCATTTT. Translation gives CATSWGVGQPQHF. This sequence joins TRBV7-9 and TRBJ1-5, with D perhaps matching TRBD1 (5 bases). Trimming took 10 bases from V and 6 from J, leaving 16 bases between them. Germline V lookup: CDR1 SEHNR, CDR2 FQNEAQ (reference sequence). This CDR3 is 13 amino acids long.

The CDR3 protein is CASSPESQYLTEAFF. The CDR3 DNA reads TGTGCCAGCAGCCCCGAAAGTCAGTACCTCACTGAAGCTTTCTTT. This chain joins TRBV7-2 and TRBJ1-1; D is undetermined. The CDR3 totals 15 residues. V was cut by 5 bases and J by 4 bases, with 17 bases left in between. CDR1 and CDR2 (germline): SGHTA, FQGNSA.

This chain connects TRBV5-1 to TRBJ1-6; D is possibly TRBD1 (5 bases). The germline V gene encodes CDR1 SGHRS and CDR2 YFSETQ. The V end was cut by 4 bases, the J end by 6 bases, with 11 bases between. CDR3 length equals 14 residues. The CDR3: CASSLSQGNSPLHF. The CDR3 bases are TGCGCCAGCAGCCTGTCCCAGGGTAATTCACCCCTCCACTTT.

The rearrangement joins TRBV4-1 to TRBJ1-2; D might be TRBD1 (6 bases). V lost 1 base and J 7 bases, leaving 22 bases between the germline ends. Germline loops: CDR1 MGHRA, CDR2 YSYEKL. The CDR3 runs to 17 residues. The CDR3 nucleotides read TGCGCCAGCAGCCAAGGGCCCCCGGAACAGGGATGGGGTGGCTACACCTTC. Protein product: CASSQGPPEQGWGGYTF.

The chain is built from TRBV4-2 and TRBJ2-5; 9 bases map to TRBD1. Near its end, the DNA agrees better with TRBJ2-7, so the J call may be wrong. This CDR3 contains 16 residues. The germline gives CDR1 LGHNA, CDR2 YNFKEQ. The CDR3 nucleotides read TGTGCCAGCAGCGGGGCGACCGGGACAGGGTTTAACGAGCAGTACTTC. It specifies CASSGATGTGFNEQYF.

The V gene is TRBV5-4, the J gene TRBJ2-1, with D possibly matching TRBD2 (7 bases). CDR1 is SGHNT, CDR2 YYREEE, per germline (reference sequence). V was pared by 5 bases and J by 7 bases, with 22 bases between. The CDR3 sequence is 16 residues long. This chain's CDR3 is CASRTGAGAPGNEQFF. The CDR3 nucleotides read TGTGCCAGCAGGACTGGGGCGGGGGCCCCTGGAAATGAGCAGTTCTTC.

This clone has a single count. The chain links TRBV4-3 to TRBJ2-1, with TRBD2 matching 12 bases. This CDR3 is built from 15 residues. V was pared by 4 bases and J by 9 bases, with 7 bases of the junction left unmatched. Germline values: CDR1 LGHNA, CDR2 YSLEER. This chain's CDR3 is CASSPTSGGMVEQFF. For the CDR3, the DNA is TGCGCCAGCAGCCCGACTAGCGGGGGTATGGTTGAGCAGTTCTTC.

This chain uses TRBV6-1 with TRBJ1-2; D might be TRBD1 (5 bases). The CDR3 has 16 residues. Per germline, CDR1 MNHNS and CDR2 SASEGT. The V gene lost 3 bases and the J gene lost 3 bases, with 17 bases spanning the gap. The CDR3 sequence is CASSDISRDWDYGYTF. In nucleotides, the CDR3 is TGTGCCAGCAGTGATATCTCGAGGGACTGGGACTATGGCTACACCTTC.

This chain joins TRBV9 and TRBJ1-2, with 7 bases aligning to TRBD1. CDR3 length: 14 amino acids. Losses at the gene ends were 4 bases for V and 6 bases for J; bases not matched to a gene: 9. The germline CDR1 and CDR2 sequences are SGDLS and YYNGEE. CDR3 sequence: CASSRPTGSDGYTF. Written as DNA, the CDR3 is TGTGCCAGCAGCAGGCCGACAGGGAGCGATGGCTACACCTTC. The full variable domain, with the rest looked up from reference TRBV9 and TRBJ1-2, is DSGVTQTPKHLITATGQRVTLRCSPRSGDLSVYWYQQSLDQGLQFLIQYYNGEERAKGNILERFSAQQFPDLHSELNLSSLELGDSALYFCASSRPTGSDGYTFGSGTRLTVV.

This clone showed up just once. The chain carries TRBV6-5 and TRBJ2-7, with a tentative D call TRBD2 (6 bases). Germline-derived CDR1 and CDR2 are MNHEY and SVGAGI. The length of the CDR3 is 14 residues. Deletions cut 4 bases from V and 3 bases from J, with 13 bases between. The CDR3 nucleotides read TGTGCCAGCAGTTCCGCCGGGGGAAACTACGAGCAGTACTTC. Residues: CASSSAGGNYEQYF.

The chain couples TRBV5-4 to TRBJ1-2, with a tentative D call TRBD1 (6 bases). The length of the CDR3 is 13 residues. CDR1 and CDR2 from the germline V gene are SGHNT and YYREEE (reference sequence). Deletions cut 4 bases from V and 5 bases from J, with 12 bases between. The CDR3 loop reads CASSLGQSYGYTF. The CDR3 nucleotides are TGTGCCAGCAGCCTCGGACAGTCGTATGGCTACACCTTC.

The genes are TRBV4-3 and TRBJ1-2; D is uncertain. This CDR3 has 18 amino acids. V dropped 4 bases and J dropped 6 bases, with 27 bases sitting between them. The germline gives CDR1 LGHNA, CDR2 YSLEER. The CDR3 nucleotides read TGCGCCAGCAGCCCGGGAACAAACACGCGGGCGGCGAGGGATGGCTACACCTTC. Residues: CASSPGTNTRAARDGYTF.

The V and J genes are TRBV30 and TRBJ2-7, with D possibly being TRBD1 (6 bases). The CDR3 covers 11 residues. CDR1 is GTSNPN and CDR2 is SVGIG in the germline V gene (reference sequence). Trimming pared 5 bases from V and 6 bases from J, leaving 11 bases between. The CDR3 sequence is CAWGGVGEQYF. For the CDR3, the DNA is TGTGCCTGGGGGGGCGTTGGCGAGCAGTACTTC.

This clone was seen only a few times. The V call is TRBV9, the J call TRBJ2-1, with 8 bases fitting TRBD1. V shed 0 bases and J 6 bases; nucleotides not matched to a gene: 5. The CDR3 has 15 residues. CDR1 and CDR2 from the germline V gene are SGDLS and YYNGEE. The CDR3 DNA reads TGTGCCAGCAGCGTAGGAGGAACAGGGGGCAATGAGCAGTTCTTC. Translated, it gives CASSVGGTGGNEQFF.

This chain uses TRBV6-1 with TRBJ2-1, with a possible D match to TRBD2 (5 bases). Germline V CDR1 and CDR2: MNHNS, SASEGT. The CDR3 is 13 residues long. V was cut by 6 bases and J by 3 bases, with 9 bases left in between. CDR3 in amino acids: CASRPGIYNEQFF. The CDR3 DNA reads as TGTGCCAGCAGACCCGGGATCTACAATGAGCAGTTCTTC.

V gene TRBV5-4 combines with J gene TRBJ1-5; a possible D gene is TRBD1 (5 bases). The CDR3 is made up of 13 amino acids. V was pared by 5 bases and J by 4 bases, with 10 bases between. Germline CDR1 SGHNT, CDR2 YYREEE (reference sequence). In DNA form, the CDR3 reads TGTGCCAGCAGTCCCGACAGAAATCAGCCCCAGCATTTT. As protein: CASSPDRNQPQHF.

The J gene is TRBJ2-1, the V gene TRBV30; TRBD2 matches 11 bases. The CDR3 consists of 16 residues. V was pared by 1 base and J by 2 bases, with 4 bases of the junction left unmatched. Germline assignment: CDR1 GTSNPN and CDR2 SVGIG (reference sequence). In nucleotides, the CDR3 is TGTGCCTGGAGTGCAGGGACTAGCGGTACCTACAATGAGCAGTTCTTC. Residues: CAWSAGTSGTYNEQFF.

Written as DNA, the CDR3 is TGTGCCAGCAGCTTAAGCGGGGGCCATCGCACAGATACGCAGTATTTT. Translated: CASSLSGGHRTDTQYF. The chain has TRBV7-2 and TRBJ2-3; TRBD2 matches at 8 bases. V lost 2 bases to trimming and J lost 1 base; unmatched junction nucleotides: 5. Looked up from germline, CDR1 is SGHTA and CDR2 is FQGNSA. The CDR3 has 16 amino acids. The full variable domain, rest sourced from reference TRBV7-2 and TRBJ2-3, is GAGVSQSPSNKVTEKGKDVELRCDPISGHTALYWYRQSLGQGLEFLIYFQGNSAPDKSGLPSDRFSAERTGGSVSTLTIQRTQQEDSAVYLCASSLSGGHRTDTQYFGPGTRLTVL.

The V and J genes are TRBV10-3 and TRBJ2-7, with D perhaps TRBD2 (7 bases). Trimming removed 8 bases at V and 3 bases at J, with 17 bases between. This CDR3 is built from 14 residues. CDR1 and CDR2 from the germline V gene are ENHRY and SYGVKD. The CDR3 protein is CAISRAGDYYEQYF. The CDR3 bases are TGTGCCATCTCTAGGGCAGGGGACTACTACGAGCAGTACTTC.

The gene calls are TRBV6-5 and TRBJ2-1; tentative D call: TRBD1 (6 bases). The CDR3 runs 12 residues. The germline gives CDR1 MNHEY, CDR2 SVGAGI. V was cut by 4 bases and J by 9 bases, with 10 bases left in between. CDR3 coding DNA: TGTGCCAGCAGTTTCCAGGGGTTTGAGCAGTTCTTC. Translated, it gives CASSFQGFEQFF.

The CDR3 here is CASSRTGGSYNEQFF. In DNA, the CDR3 is TGTGCCAGCAGTCGGACAGGGGGATCCTACAATGAGCAGTTCTTC. The chain joins TRBV28 to TRBJ2-1; 10 bases are a match to TRBD1. Unmatched junction bases numbered 2, after V lost 5 bases and J lost 1 base. The CDR3 contains 15 residues. Per the germline V gene, CDR1 is MDHEN and CDR2 is SYDVKM.

This chain links TRBV4-3 with TRBJ2-2; D may be TRBD2 (5 bases). The V end lost 4 bases, the J end lost 3 bases, and 18 bases lay between the germline ends. Germline CDR1 LGHNA, CDR2 YSLEER. The CDR3 runs 17 residues. The CDR3 nucleotides are TGCGCCAGCAGCCCAACATTGAGACCCGGGGACACCGGGGAGCTGTTTTTT. As protein: CASSPTLRPGDTGELFF.

This clone was seen a handful of times. The rearrangement uses TRBV5-1 and TRBJ2-1; D unclear. Germline values: CDR1 SGHRS, CDR2 YFSETQ. The length of the CDR3 is 12 residues. Trimming took 4 bases from V and 7 from J, leaving 9 bases between them. In nucleotides, the CDR3 is TGCGCCAGCAGCATCCCAGAAAATGAGCAGTTCTTC. This sequence encodes CASSIPENEQFF.

The chain joins TRBV4-1 to TRBJ2-7; D ambiguous. Germline V gives CDR1 MGHRA, CDR2 YSYEKL. The CDR3 runs to 13 residues. Deletions cut 3 bases from V and 0 bases from J, with 6 bases between. CDR3 in DNA: TGCGCCAGCAGCCACACTGGCTCCTACGAGCAGTACTTC. This encodes CASSHTGSYEQYF.

Only one count was recorded for this clone. This sequence joins TRBV28 and TRBJ2-1; unclear D gene. The CDR3 is 13 residues long. The V gene lost 7 bases and the J gene lost 0 bases, with 7 bases spanning the gap. Per germline, CDR1 MDHEN and CDR2 SYDVKM. The CDR3, as DNA: TGTGCCAGCACCCCTAGCTCCTACAATGAGCAGTTCTTC. Amino acid sequence: CASTPSSYNEQFF.

The CDR3 loop reads CSAPGRGYTF. In DNA, the CDR3 is TGCAGTGCCCCGGGTCGTGGCTACACCTTC. V is TRBV20-1 and J is TRBJ1-2; D is undetermined. V lost 6 bases to trimming and J lost 7 bases, with 9 bases between them. The CDR3 has 10 residues. The germline gives CDR1 DFQATT, CDR2 SNEGSKA (reference sequence).

This clone was detected a few times. The chain links TRBV9 to TRBJ2-5; D not resolved. CDR1 and CDR2 (germline): SGDLS, YYNGEE. This CDR3 is built from 16 residues. V dropped 0 bases and J dropped 2 bases, with 14 bases sitting between them. CDR3 in amino acids: CASSVGLASIQETQYF. The CDR3 nucleotides read TGTGCCAGCAGCGTAGGTTTGGCATCGATTCAAGAGACCCAGTACTTC.

The chain combines TRBV6-5 with TRBJ1-2; a possible D gene is TRBD1 (5 bases). CDR3 length: 15 amino acids. Trimming stripped 4 bases from V and 0 bases from J, with 12 bases between. In germline, CDR1 is MNHEY, CDR2 SVGAGI. CDR3 sequence: CASSLQATANYGYTF. As DNA, the CDR3 is TGTGCCAGCAGTTTACAGGCTACCGCTAACTATGGCTACACCTTC.